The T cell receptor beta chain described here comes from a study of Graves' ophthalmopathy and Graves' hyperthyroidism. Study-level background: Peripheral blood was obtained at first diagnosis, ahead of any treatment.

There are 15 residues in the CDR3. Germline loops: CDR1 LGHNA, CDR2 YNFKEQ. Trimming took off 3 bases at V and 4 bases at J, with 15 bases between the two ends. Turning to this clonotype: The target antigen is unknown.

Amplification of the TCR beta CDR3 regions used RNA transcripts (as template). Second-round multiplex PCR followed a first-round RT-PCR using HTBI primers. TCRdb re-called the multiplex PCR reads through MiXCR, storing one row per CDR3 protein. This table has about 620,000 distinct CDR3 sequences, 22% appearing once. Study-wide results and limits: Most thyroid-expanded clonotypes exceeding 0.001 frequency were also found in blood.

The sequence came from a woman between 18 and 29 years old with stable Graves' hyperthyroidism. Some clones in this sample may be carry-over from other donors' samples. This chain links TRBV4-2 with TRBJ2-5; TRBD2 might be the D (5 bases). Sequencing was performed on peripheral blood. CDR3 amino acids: CASSQRVGDGETQYF. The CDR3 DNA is TGTGCCAGCAGCCAGAGGGTGGGTGATGGAGAGACCCAGTACTTC.